What follows are 22 T cell receptor beta chains derived from one specimen sequenced in a study of blood T cell repertoires in COVID-19. Sequenced by immunoSEQ multiplex PCR; TCRdb stores in-frame clones only, minus some. This table holds roughly 670,000 clones, around 90% found once. Sequencing was carried out using peripheral blood. Every receptor here comes from a young woman with acute or convalescent COVID-19.

This chain joins TRBV4-3 and TRBJ2-7, with D tentatively TRBD1 (6 bases). The length of the CDR3 is 15 residues. Germline values: CDR1 LGHNA, CDR2 YSLEER. The V gene lost 1 base and the J gene lost 3 bases, with 13 bases spanning the gap. DNA of the CDR3: TGCGCCAGCAGCCAAGGACCGGACAGAGTCTACGAGCAGTACTTC. Protein: CASSQGPDRVYEQYF.

This rearrangement joins TRBV9 to TRBJ2-2; perhaps TRBD1 as D (7 bases). The CDR3 spans 17 residues. Germline CDR1 is SGDLS and CDR2 is YYNGEE. Trimming shortened V by 2 bases and J by 6 bases, and 20 bases separated the two germline ends. In DNA, the CDR3 is TGTGCCAGCAGCGTCCTTCAGGGGGGTATTATCGCCGGGGAGCTGTTTTTT. Encoded protein: CASSVLQGGIIAGELFF.

The chain links TRBV6-5 to TRBJ1-2; D not resolved. The V end lost 0 bases, the J end lost 1 base, and 12 bases lay between the germline ends. CDR3 length equals 16 residues. The germline gives CDR1 MNHEY, CDR2 SVGAGI. The chain's CDR3 is CASSYSVLGNNYGYTF. The CDR3 DNA sequence: TGTGCCAGCAGTTACTCGGTTCTCGGGAATAACTATGGCTACACCTTC.

The V gene is TRBV4-1, the J gene TRBJ1-2; perhaps TRBD1 as D (5 bases). CDR1 and CDR2 (germline): MGHRA, YSYEKL. This CDR3 is built from 15 residues. Trimming left V 0 bases short and J 7 bases short, with 15 bases between. The chain's CDR3 is CASSQDIWQGRGYTF. In nucleotides, the CDR3 is TGCGCCAGCAGCCAAGATATTTGGCAGGGTCGTGGCTACACCTTC.

This chain connects TRBV30 to TRBJ1-3; D remains ambiguous. V was shortened by 3 bases and J by 5 bases, with 5 bases between the two germline ends. This CDR3 is 11 amino acids long. CDR1 is GTSNPN and CDR2 is SVGIG in the germline V gene (reference sequence). This chain's CDR3 is CAWSLRNTIYF. In nucleotides, the CDR3 is TGTGCCTGGAGCCTTAGAAACACCATATATTTT. The whole variable domain, filled in from reference TRBV30 and TRBJ1-3, reads SQTIHQWPATLVQPVGSPLSLECTVEGTSNPNLYWYRQAAGRGLQLLFYSVGIGQISSEVPQNLSASRPQDRQFILSSKKLLLSDSGFYLCAWSLRNTIYFGEGSWLTVV.

The genes are TRBV3-1 (or the pseudogene TRBV3-2) and TRBJ2-1, with 8 nucleotides matching TRBD2. Germline CDR1 is LGHDT and CDR2 is YNNKEL (reference sequence). The V and J ends lost 1 base and 4 bases, in that order; junction bases with no gene match: 9. CDR3 length: 17 residues. The CDR3 DNA is TGTGCCAGCAGCCAAGTCTCTCGGGGGGGTCCATACAATGAGCAGTTCTTC. Its translation: CASSQVSRGGPYNEQFF.

This chain joins TRBV7-9 and TRBJ1-1; maybe TRBD1 (6 bases). Germline V gives CDR1 SEHNR, CDR2 FQNEAQ (reference sequence). There are 14 residues in the CDR3. V lost 2 bases and J 0 bases, leaving 7 bases between the germline ends. CDR3 residues: CASSLYRVNTEAFF. The CDR3 DNA follows: TGTGCCAGCAGCTTATACAGGGTGAACACTGAAGCTTTCTTT. Combining the CDR3 with reference TRBV7-9 and TRBJ1-1 gives the whole variable domain DTGVSQNPRHKITKRGQNVTFRCDPISEHNRLYWYRQTLGQGPEFLTYFQNEAQLEKSRLLSDRFSAERPKGSFSTLEIQRTEQGDSAMYLCASSLYRVNTEAFFGQGTRLTVV.

The V and J genes are TRBV6-2 or TRBV6-3 and TRBJ2-5; D may be TRBD1 (5 bases). The ends were cut back, 6 bases at V and 0 bases at J, with 11 bases in the middle. This CDR3 has 14 residues. Germline V gene lookup returns CDR1 MNHEY and CDR2 SVGEGT. In DNA, the CDR3 is TGTGCCAGCAGCTTTTGGGGCGACCAAGAGACCCAGTACTTC. This gives the protein CASSFWGDQETQYF.

This rearrangement joins TRBV6-5 to TRBJ2-7; D not resolved. Germline V gene data show CDR1 as MNHEY and CDR2 as SVGAGI. Trimming took off 5 bases at V and 2 bases at J, with 10 bases between the two ends. The CDR3 sequence is 13 residues long. DNA of the CDR3: TGTGCCAGCAGTCCTGGGCCCACCTACGAGCAGTACTTC. This codes for CASSPGPTYEQYF.

The table lists this clone with a count of one. The V gene is TRBV28, the J gene TRBJ1-6; TRBD1 matches at 9 bases. Per the germline V gene, CDR1 is MDHEN and CDR2 is SYDVKM. Trimming at V came to 1 base and at J to 7 bases, leaving 11 bases not matched to a gene. The CDR3 loop spans 18 amino acids. CDR3 coding DNA: TGTGCCAGCAGTTTATCGTTCCTAGGACAGGGGATGAATTCACCCCTCCACTTT. Its protein product is CASSLSFLGQGMNSPLHF.

The chain combines TRBV5-1 with TRBJ1-2; perhaps TRBD1 as D (6 bases). Trimming stripped 4 bases from V and 8 bases from J, with 12 bases between. The germline V gene has CDR1 SGHRS and CDR2 YFSETQ. CDR3 size: 12 residues. The CDR3 protein is CASSGAGDGYTF. For the CDR3, the DNA is TGCGCCAGCAGCGGAGCAGGGGACGGCTACACCTTC.

Turning to this clone: The sample carries other DNA sequences with the same CDR3. The genes are TRBV27 and TRBJ1-2; possible D gene TRBD1, 5 bases. The CDR3 is made up of 13 amino acids. The V gene's germline CDR1 is MNHEY and CDR2 SMNVEV (reference sequence). Trimming removed 5 bases from V and 3 bases from J, with 10 bases in between. This chain's CDR3 is CASSPSGDYGYTF. CDR3 bases: TGTGCCAGCAGTCCATCGGGGGACTATGGCTACACCTTC.

The gene calls are TRBV2 and TRBJ2-7; 7 nucleotides match TRBD2. V gave up 1 base and J gave up 2 bases; unmatched junction bases: 5. The CDR3 is made up of 15 amino acids. The germline V gene has CDR1 SNHLY and CDR2 FYNNEI. In nucleotides, the CDR3 is TGTGCCAGCAGTGAAGGGGAGGGGTCAACCTACGAGCAGTACTTC. It specifies CASSEGEGSTYEQYF.

This chain connects TRBV12-3 or TRBV12-4 to TRBJ2-3; weak D call: TRBD1 (6 bases). This CDR3 is built from 13 residues. Trimming took 3 bases from V and 11 from J, leaving 15 bases between them. CDR3: CASSLSRPTGQYF. The CDR3 DNA follows: TGTGCCAGCAGTTTGAGCCGCCCGACAGGGCAGTATTTT.

This clone came up a few times. The rearrangement joins TRBV2 to TRBJ1-1, with TRBD1 as a possible D gene (6 bases). Germline CDR1 reads SNHLY; CDR2 reads FYNNEI. Trimming took off 5 bases at V and 7 bases at J, with 8 bases between the two ends. The CDR3 has 11 residues. In DNA form, the CDR3 reads TGTGCCAGCAGTCTGGACAGTGAAGCTTTCTTT. It is translated as CASSLDSEAFF. Variable domain in full (rest from reference TRBV2 and TRBJ1-1): EPEVTQTPSHQVTQMGQEVILRCVPISNHLYFYWYRQILGQKVEFLVSFYNNEISEKSEIFDDQFSVERPDGSNFTLKIRSTKLEDSAMYFCASSLDSEAFFGQGTRLTVV.

This chain uses TRBV27 with TRBJ2-7; TRBD1 might be the D (6 bases). Trimming left V 7 bases short and J 1 base short, with 23 bases between. From germline, CDR1 is MNHEY and CDR2 SMNVEV (reference sequence). The CDR3 spans 17 residues. CDR3 nucleotides: TGTGCCAGCAACCCAGCTCCAAACAGGGCCGAGTCCTACGAGCAGTACTTC. This sequence encodes CASNPAPNRAESYEQYF.

The genes are TRBV5-6 and TRBJ1-6, with unresolved D. There are 16 residues in the CDR3. V was clipped by 0 bases and J by 6 bases, with 13 bases between them. Germline lookup yields CDR1 SGHDT and CDR2 YYEEEE. CDR3 loop: CASSLAVGSPNSPLHF. The CDR3 DNA is TGTGCCAGCAGCTTGGCCGTCGGGAGCCCTAATTCACCCCTCCACTTT.

The rearrangement links TRBV30 to TRBJ1-2; D gene unclear. The CDR3 contains 11 residues. Germline lookup yields CDR1 GTSNPN and CDR2 SVGIG (reference sequence). V was pared by 4 bases and J by 3 bases, with 6 bases between. For the CDR3, the DNA is TGTGCCTGGATGGAGCACTATGGCTACACCTTC. This encodes CAWMEHYGYTF. The whole variable domain, filled in from reference TRBV30 and TRBJ1-2, reads SQTIHQWPATLVQPVGSPLSLECTVEGTSNPNLYWYRQAAGRGLQLLFYSVGIGQISSEVPQNLSASRPQDRQFILSSKKLLLSDSGFYLCAWMEHYGYTFGSGTRLTVV.

This chain uses TRBV5-1 with TRBJ2-1; 11 bases align to TRBD1. The germline CDR1 and CDR2 sequences are SGHRS and YFSETQ. V dropped 3 bases and J dropped 8; count of bases not matched to a gene: 13. The CDR3 has 17 amino acids. CDR3 residues: CASSYITRDRGWDEQFF. The CDR3 DNA reads as TGCGCCAGCAGCTACATCACCCGGGACAGGGGGTGGGATGAGCAGTTCTTC.

The chain joins TRBV7-2 to TRBJ2-1; D uncertain. Trimming pared 1 base from V and 8 bases from J, leaving 6 bases between. The V gene's germline CDR1 is SGHTA and CDR2 FQGNSA. The CDR3 extends over 12 amino acids. CDR3 residues: CASSLVSHEQFF. CDR3 coding DNA: TGTGCCAGCAGCTTAGTTAGCCATGAGCAGTTCTTC.

J is TRBJ2-1 and V is TRBV12-3 or TRBV12-4; 9 nucleotides line up with TRBD2. CDR3 length equals 13 residues. The V gene end was trimmed by 7 bases and the J gene end by 8 bases; junction bases not matched to a gene: 6. The CDR3 DNA follows: TGTGCCAGCAAGGCGGGGGGGCTGGATGAGCAGTTCTTC. It yields the protein CASKAGGLDEQFF.

The rearrangement joins TRBV21-1 to TRBJ2-7; TRBD1 reflects the table's D call only, with no check against the DNA. TRBV21-1 constitutes a pseudogene. The length of the CDR3 is 15 residues. CDR3 bases: TGTGCCAGCAGCAAATCGGGACAAAGCTCCTACGAGCAGTACTTC. This gives the protein CASSKSGQSSYEQYF.